The 30 T cell receptor beta chains presented below share a single source sample, sequenced in a study of blood T cell repertoires in COVID-19. TCRdb's copy holds only in-frame clones and misses some; the assay was immunoSEQ multiplex PCR. The repertoire consists of 220,000 or so clones, with around 90% occurring once and the leading ten covering under 7%. Sequenced: peripheral blood. The receptors come from a man aged 60 to 69 who had recovered from COVID-19.

This sequence joins TRBV27 and TRBJ2-4; TRBD1 matches 10 bases. V lost 4 bases to trimming and J lost 7 bases; unmatched junction nucleotides: 4. Germline V lookup: CDR1 MNHEY, CDR2 SMNVEV (reference sequence). CDR3 length equals 14 residues. The CDR3 spells CASSSRTGGNIQYF. CDR3 nucleotide sequence: TGTGCCAGCAGTTCCCGGACAGGGGGGAACATTCAGTACTTC.

This clone showed up just a few times. V and J are TRBV13 and TRBJ1-3; tentatively, D is TRBD1 (6 bases). Germline V gene sequence: CDR1 PRHDT, CDR2 FYEKMQ (reference sequence). Between the trimmed V and J ends, which lost 5 bases and 0 bases, there was a span of 14 bases. This CDR3 is built from 16 residues. Here the CDR3 DNA reads TGTGCCAGCAGCGCCTTGACAGGTGACTCTGGAAACACCATATATTTT. Its translation: CASSALTGDSGNTIYF.

This clone was seen more than once but under ten times. The rearrangement uses TRBV7-9 and TRBJ1-2; 7 bases agree with TRBD1. CDR1 is SEHNR and CDR2 is FQNEAQ in the germline V gene (reference sequence). V shed 5 bases and J 0 bases; nucleotides not matched to a gene: 15. The CDR3 extends over 18 amino acids. CDR3 amino acids: CASSVSPGTAWTNYGYTF. The CDR3 DNA is TGTGCCAGCAGCGTTTCCCCCGGGACAGCCTGGACTAACTATGGCTACACCTTC.

The chain is built from TRBV9 and TRBJ2-1; 12 bases agree with TRBD2. Germline trimming cut 0 bases from V and 7 bases from J; bases unmatched to any gene: 5. There are 16 residues in the CDR3. Per the germline V gene, CDR1 is SGDLS and CDR2 is YYNGEE. CDR3 nucleotide sequence: TGTGCCAGCAGCGTAGCTAGCGGGAGGGTCGGGAATGAGCAGTTCTTC. Amino acids: CASSVASGRVGNEQFF.

This clone was counted a single time. The chain joins TRBV28 to TRBJ1-2; 10 nucleotides agree with TRBD1. Per germline, CDR1 MDHEN and CDR2 SYDVKM. This CDR3 comprises 11 residues. With 8 bases clipped from V and 10 bases from J, the junction kept 4 bases outside the gene matches. CDR3 sequence: CASRDRGDYTF. CDR3 coding DNA: TGTGCCAGCCGGGACAGGGGTGACTACACCTTC.

The V and J genes are TRBV6-1 and TRBJ2-2, with 14 bases aligning to TRBD2. The V segment lost 1 base and the J segment 6 bases; nucleotides outside the gene matches: 4. The CDR3 spans 17 residues. Per germline, CDR1 MNHNS and CDR2 SASEGT. CDR3 residues: CASSEGLAGGPSGELFF. The DNA for the CDR3 is TGTGCCAGCAGTGAAGGACTAGCGGGAGGGCCTTCCGGGGAGCTGTTTTTT.

The rearrangement uses TRBV5-1 and TRBJ2-7; TRBD2 matches 7 bases. Germline CDR1 SGHRS, CDR2 YFSETQ. The V gene end was trimmed by 0 bases and the J gene end by 0 bases; junction bases not matched to a gene: 3. The CDR3 spans 15 residues. CDR3 amino acids: CASSLVGGSSYEQYF. In DNA, the CDR3 is TGCGCCAGCAGCTTGGTAGGCGGGAGCTCCTACGAGCAGTACTTC.

The chain has TRBV3-1 (or the pseudogene TRBV3-2) and TRBJ2-7; tentative D call: TRBD2 (5 bases). The CDR3 contains 11 residues. The germline gives CDR1 LGHDT, CDR2 YNNKEL (reference sequence). The V end was cut by 6 bases, the J end by 6 bases, with 9 bases between. The CDR3 DNA follows: TGTGCCAGCAGGGGAGCGGCCGAGCAGTACTTC. Protein: CASRGAAEQYF.

This chain links TRBV4-3 with TRBJ2-1; D not resolved. The CDR3 runs 12 residues. In germline, CDR1 is LGHNA, CDR2 YSLEER. Trimming took off 1 base at V and 4 bases at J, with 2 bases between the two ends. The chain's CDR3 is CASSQAYNEQFF. DNA for the CDR3: TGCGCCAGCAGCCAAGCTTACAATGAGCAGTTCTTC.

This rearrangement joins TRBV4-1 to TRBJ1-5; possibly TRBD1 for D (6 bases). Germline V CDR1 and CDR2: MGHRA, YSYEKL. The CDR3 runs to 17 residues. Trimming removed 0 bases from V and 4 bases from J, with 16 bases in between. The CDR3 DNA reads as TGCGCCAGCAGCCAAGAGACAGGCCTTAGCCGGAATCAGCCCCAGCATTTT. It translates to CASSQETGLSRNQPQHF.

This clone has a single count. The gene calls are TRBV27 and TRBJ1-5; 9 nucleotides line up with TRBD1. The germline V gene has CDR1 MNHEY and CDR2 SMNVEV (reference sequence). The CDR3 covers 16 residues. V shed 6 bases, J shed 1 base, and the junction held 7 bases outside the gene matches. CDR3: CASRPTGGVSNQPQHF. The CDR3 coding sequence is TGTGCCAGCAGACCGACAGGGGGGGTAAGCAATCAGCCCCAGCATTTT.

V is TRBV19 and J is TRBJ2-3; 9 nucleotides match TRBD2. Trimming cost V 2 bases and J 5 bases; bases outside gene matches: 11. The germline V gene encodes CDR1 LNHDA and CDR2 SQIVND (reference sequence). The CDR3 is made up of 17 amino acids. The CDR3 loop is CASSIIGRRAGGDTQYF. CDR3 coding DNA: TGTGCCAGTAGTATAATCGGTCGCCGAGCGGGGGGAGATACGCAGTATTTT.

This rearrangement joins TRBV7-2 to TRBJ2-1; 7 bases line up with TRBD1. V trimming: 8 bases; J trimming: 6 bases; junction bases outside the gene matches: 10. Germline CDR1 is SGHTA and CDR2 is FQGNSA. The CDR3 spans 14 residues. The CDR3 nucleotides are TGTGCCAGCGCGAAGGGGGCGGCCCCCAATGAGCAGTTCTTC. Translation gives CASAKGAAPNEQFF. Full variable domain (rest looked up from reference TRBV7-2 and TRBJ2-1): GAGVSQSPSNKVTEKGKDVELRCDPISGHTALYWYRQSLGQGLEFLIYFQGNSAPDKSGLPSDRFSAERTGGSVSTLTIQRTQQEDSAVYLCASAKGAAPNEQFFGPGTRLTVL.

The genes are TRBV7-2 and TRBJ2-7; 8 bases align to TRBD2. V gave up 4 bases and J gave up 2 bases; unmatched junction bases: 7. This CDR3 is 15 amino acids long. The germline V gene has CDR1 SGHTA and CDR2 FQGNSA. CDR3 sequence reads: CASSSGGANPYEQYF. The CDR3 region has the DNA TGTGCCAGCAGCTCGGGGGGGGCGAATCCCTACGAGCAGTACTTC.

V gene TRBV5-1 combines with J gene TRBJ2-3, with D perhaps TRBD1 (6 bases). Trimming removed 5 bases at V and 6 bases at J, with 22 bases between. CDR3 length: 16 amino acids. Germline-derived CDR1 and CDR2 are SGHRS and YFSETQ. In DNA, the CDR3 is TGCGCCAGCAGACCTTCCTCCGGGACACGGAGGGATACGCAGTATTTT. Its translation: CASRPSSGTRRDTQYF.

This sequence joins TRBV7-9 and TRBJ1-4, with 10 bases lining up with TRBD1. Germline trimming cut 1 base from V and 8 bases from J; bases unmatched to any gene: 7. The CDR3 is 16 residues long. CDR1 and CDR2 from the germline V gene are SEHNR and FQNEAQ (reference sequence). CDR3 bases: TGTGCCAGCAGCTTAGGGGCCGGGACAGGGGCAGAAAAACTGTTTTTT. It yields the protein CASSLGAGTGAEKLFF.

The chain recombines TRBV27 with TRBJ2-7; D possibly corresponds to TRBD1 (7 bases). V dropped 7 bases and J dropped 3 bases, with 22 bases sitting between them. This CDR3 has 16 residues. CDR1 is MNHEY, CDR2 SMNVEV, per germline (reference sequence). The CDR3 reads CASTPGGRKGFYEQYF. The CDR3, as DNA: TGTGCCAGCACTCCAGGGGGGCGTAAGGGATTCTACGAGCAGTACTTC.

J is TRBJ2-2 and V is TRBV28; a possible D gene is TRBD2 (5 bases). Germline assignment: CDR1 MDHEN and CDR2 SYDVKM. Trimming pared 4 bases from V and 5 bases from J, leaving 8 bases between. The CDR3 sequence is 13 residues long. CDR3 sequence: CASSSGITGELFF. The DNA for the CDR3 is TGTGCCAGCAGTTCCGGGATTACCGGGGAGCTGTTTTTT.

V gene TRBV24-1 combines with J gene TRBJ2-3, with TRBD1 matching 7 bases. The germline CDR1 and CDR2 sequences are KGHDR and SFDVKD. V lost 6 bases and J lost 1; bases outside the gene matches: 12. The CDR3 contains 17 residues. The CDR3 region has the DNA TGTGCCACCAGTCGCGGACAGGCCAAGAGGGGCACAGATACGCAGTATTTT. Encoded protein: CATSRGQAKRGTDTQYF.

This clone was detected once. The chain employs TRBV6-5 and TRBJ2-1; 9 nucleotides match TRBD1. Germline-derived CDR1 and CDR2 are MNHEY and SVGAGI. The CDR3 is made up of 16 amino acids. The ends lost 6 bases at V and 0 bases at J; junction bases unmatched: 6. CDR3 loop: CASSYRGRGSYNEQFF. The CDR3 nucleotides read TGTGCCAGCAGCTACAGGGGGCGAGGCTCCTACAATGAGCAGTTCTTC.

This sequence joins TRBV7-6 and TRBJ2-1; no firm D call. This CDR3 is 15 amino acids long. Looked up from germline, CDR1 is SGHVS and CDR2 is FNYEAQ. V lost 0 bases, J lost 2 bases, and 8 bases lay in between. The CDR3 DNA reads as TGTGCCAGCAGCTTAGCCCTTCAGGCCTACAATGAGCAGTTCTTC. It encodes CASSLALQAYNEQFF.

The rearrangement joins TRBV19 to TRBJ2-4; 7 nucleotides align to TRBD1. The J segment lost 8 bases and the V segment lost 8 bases, leaving 12 bases of the junction unmatched. Germline loops: CDR1 LNHDA, CDR2 SQIVND (reference sequence). The CDR3 contains 14 residues. CDR3 loop: CASQQGGSFDIQYF. CDR3 nucleotide sequence: TGTGCCAGTCAACAAGGGGGCAGCTTCGACATTCAGTACTTC.

The chain is built from TRBV19 and TRBJ1-2; 9 nucleotides agree with TRBD1. The germline CDR1 and CDR2 sequences are LNHDA and SQIVND (reference sequence). The length of the CDR3 is 14 residues. J was trimmed by 7 bases and V by 7 bases; bases with no gene match: 10. The CDR3 DNA sequence: TGTGCCAGTAACCCGGACAGGGGAATAAGTGGCTACACCTTC. Residues: CASNPDRGISGYTF.

V and J are TRBV9 and TRBJ2-3; 11 nucleotides agree with TRBD2. CDR1 and CDR2 from the germline V gene are SGDLS and YYNGEE. This CDR3 region has 16 residues. Trimming at V came to 1 base and at J to 1 base, leaving 2 bases not matched to a gene. CDR3 in amino acids: CASSVTGLAGTDTQYF. The DNA for the CDR3 is TGTGCCAGCAGCGTAACGGGACTAGCGGGCACAGATACGCAGTATTTT. Drawing the rest from reference TRBV9 and TRBJ2-3, the complete variable domain is DSGVTQTPKHLITATGQRVTLRCSPRSGDLSVYWYQQSLDQGLQFLIQYYNGEERAKGNILERFSAQQFPDLHSELNLSSLELGDSALYFCASSVTGLAGTDTQYFGPGTRLTVL.

The rearrangement joins TRBV6-5 to TRBJ1-1; TRBD1 matches 12 bases. Trimming at V came to 5 bases and at J to 5 bases, leaving 6 bases not matched to a gene. This CDR3 comprises 15 residues. Germline lookup yields CDR1 MNHEY and CDR2 SVGAGI. CDR3 sequence reads: CASSKGQGASTEAFF. The CDR3, as DNA: TGTGCCAGCAGTAAGGGACAGGGGGCTAGTACTGAAGCTTTCTTT.

For this clone: Other nucleotide sequences in the sample specify the same CDR3. The chain carries TRBV5-1 and TRBJ1-4; 9 bases map to TRBD1. The CDR3 contains 14 residues. Germline V CDR1 and CDR2: SGHRS, YFSETQ. The junction had 2 bases not matched to a gene; V was cut back by 3 bases and J by 5 bases. For the CDR3, the DNA is TGCGCCAGCAGCTCCGACAGGGGGAATGAAAAACTGTTTTTT. The encoded protein is CASSSDRGNEKLFF.

The J gene is TRBJ2-2, the V gene TRBV5-1, with D perhaps matching TRBD2 (6 bases). With 0 bases removed from V and 0 bases from J, the gap between germline ends came to 9 bases. Per germline, CDR1 SGHRS and CDR2 YFSETQ. The CDR3 runs to 16 residues. The CDR3 DNA reads TGCGCCAGCAGCTTGGGTAGCGGCGCGAACACCGGGGAGCTGTTTTTT. This encodes CASSLGSGANTGELFF. Filled out from reference TRBV5-1 and TRBJ2-2, the complete variable domain reads KAGVTQTPRYLIKTRGQQVTLSCSPISGHRSVSWYQQTPGQGLQFLFEYFSETQRNKGNFPGRFSGRQFSNSRSEMNVSTLELGDSALYLCASSLGSGANTGELFFGEGSRLTVL.

This chain links TRBV7-6 with TRBJ2-2, with TRBD1 matching over 9 bases. CDR3 size: 15 residues. With 2 bases clipped from V and 7 bases from J, the junction kept 5 bases outside the gene matches. CDR1 is SGHVS, CDR2 FNYEAQ, per germline. The DNA of the CDR3 is TGTGCCAGCAGCTTAACACAGGGGGCTGGCGGGGAGCTGTTTTTT. Encoded protein: CASSLTQGAGGELFF.

V is TRBV7-3 and J is TRBJ2-1; TRBD2 aligns across 9 bases. Looked up from germline, CDR1 is SGHTA and CDR2 is FQGTGA. The ends lost 5 bases at V and 7 bases at J; junction bases unmatched: 15. The CDR3 totals 17 residues. In DNA, the CDR3 is TGTGCCAGCAGCCCCCGACATCTGGGCGGGGGGGCTAATGAGCAGTTCTTC. Its translation is CASSPRHLGGGANEQFF.

The V call is TRBV5-1, the J call TRBJ2-3; tentatively, D is TRBD2 (5 bases). The V gene lost 5 bases and the J gene lost 2 bases, with 6 bases spanning the gap. Germline V gives CDR1 SGHRS, CDR2 YFSETQ. The CDR3 spans 12 residues. CDR3 in DNA: TGCGCCAGCAGGGGAGACACAGATACGCAGTATTTT. Residues: CASRGDTDTQYF.